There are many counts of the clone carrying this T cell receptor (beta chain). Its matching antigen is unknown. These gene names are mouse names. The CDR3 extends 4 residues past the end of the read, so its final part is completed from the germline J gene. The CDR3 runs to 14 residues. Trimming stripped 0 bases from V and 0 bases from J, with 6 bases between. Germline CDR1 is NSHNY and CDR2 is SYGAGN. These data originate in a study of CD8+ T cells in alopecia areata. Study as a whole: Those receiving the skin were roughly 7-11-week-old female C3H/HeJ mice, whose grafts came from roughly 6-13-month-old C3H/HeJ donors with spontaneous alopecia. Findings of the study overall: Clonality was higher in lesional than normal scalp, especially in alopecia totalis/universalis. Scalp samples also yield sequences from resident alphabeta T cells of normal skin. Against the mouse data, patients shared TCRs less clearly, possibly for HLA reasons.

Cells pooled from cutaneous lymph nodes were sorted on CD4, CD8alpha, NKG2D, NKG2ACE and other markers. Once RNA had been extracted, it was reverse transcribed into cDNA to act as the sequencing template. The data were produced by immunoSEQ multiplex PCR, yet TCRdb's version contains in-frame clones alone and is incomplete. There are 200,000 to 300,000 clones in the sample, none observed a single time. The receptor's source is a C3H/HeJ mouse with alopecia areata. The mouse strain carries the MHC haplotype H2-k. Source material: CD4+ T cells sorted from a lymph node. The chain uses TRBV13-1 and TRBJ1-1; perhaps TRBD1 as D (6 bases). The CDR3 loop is CASSDGTANTEVFF. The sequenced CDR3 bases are TGTGCCAGCAGTGATGGGACAGCAAACACA.